Below, 30 T cell receptor beta chains from the same sample are listed, as sequenced in a study of CD8+CD57+ T cells in acquired aplastic anemia. CDR3 and TCR beta VDJ profiling relied on a genomic DNA template. MiXCR was run by TCRdb on the reads, yielding one entry per CDR3 protein. The repertoire holds some 410,000 distinct CDR3 sequences, 55% to 70% seen once, with 3% to 4.5% in the top ten. The sequenced sample consisted of sorted CD4+, CD8+, or CD8+CD57+ T cells (not recorded which) from PBMCs. These receptors were collected from a human donor in good health, serving as a control.

This clonotype was recorded many times. This chain connects TRBV9 to TRBJ2-5, with 9 bases fitting TRBD2. V shed 3 bases and J 5 bases; nucleotides not matched to a gene: 11. The CDR3 has 16 residues. The V gene's germline CDR1 is SGDLS and CDR2 YYNGEE. The CDR3 region has the DNA TGTGCCAGCAGCGGAACCTCGCGGGGGGGCCGGGAGACCCAGTACTTC. Its translation: CASSGTSRGGRETQYF.

This chain uses TRBV13 with TRBJ2-7; D unclear. Per the germline V gene, CDR1 is PRHDT and CDR2 is FYEKMQ (reference sequence). Trimming took 5 bases from V and 4 from J, leaving 15 bases between them. The CDR3 sequence is 14 residues long. The CDR3 reads CASSLTFERYEQYF. The CDR3 DNA reads TGTGCCAGCAGCCTAACGTTCGAGAGGTACGAGCAGTACTTC.

This chain joins TRBV18 and TRBJ1-3, with 8 bases that match TRBD1. The CDR3 has 15 amino acids. Looked up from germline, CDR1 is KGHSH and CDR2 is LQKENI. The junction had 5 bases not matched to a gene; V was cut back by 5 bases and J by 2 bases. The CDR3 is CASSTTGGTGNTIYF. CDR3 nucleotides: TGTGCCAGCTCAACTACAGGGGGAACTGGAAACACCATATATTTT.

V and J are TRBV2 and TRBJ2-7; possible D gene TRBD2, 6 bases. This CDR3 spans 14 amino acids. The germline CDR1 and CDR2 sequences are SNHLY and FYNNEI. V was clipped by 2 bases and J by 9 bases, with 17 bases between them. The CDR3 here is CASSENWGDSRQYF. Here the CDR3 DNA reads TGTGCCAGCAGTGAAAATTGGGGGGATTCTCGGCAGTACTTC.

In its sample, this clonotype was seen many times. For the CDR3, the DNA is TGTGCCAGCAGTTTATGGGGGAGCTCCTACGAGCAGTACTTC. This encodes CASSLWGSSYEQYF. The V call is TRBV6-5, the J call TRBJ2-7; possibly TRBD1 or TRBD2 for D (5 bases each). The germline V gene has CDR1 MNHEY and CDR2 SVGAGI. This CDR3 contains 14 residues. V dropped 4 bases and J dropped 0 bases, with 10 bases sitting between them.

V and J are TRBV29-1 and TRBJ2-2, with 8 bases lining up with TRBD2. The CDR3 covers 12 residues. The V and J ends lost 7 bases and 3 bases, in that order; junction bases with no gene match: 1. CDR1 SQVTM and CDR2 ANQGSEA come from the germline V gene. The CDR3 DNA follows: TGCAGCGCCGGGGGGGACACCGGGGAGCTGTTTTTT. This codes for CSAGGDTGELFF.

In its sample, this clonotype was seen many times. CDR3: CASSIGRQGLGETQYF. The CDR3 DNA sequence: TGTGCCAGTAGTATAGGGCGACAGGGATTAGGGGAGACCCAGTACTTC. This chain links TRBV19 with TRBJ2-5; 7 nucleotides align to TRBD1. From germline, CDR1 is LNHDA and CDR2 SQIVND (reference sequence). The CDR3 is made up of 16 amino acids. V gave up 1 base and J gave up 5 bases; unmatched junction bases: 10.

In regard to this clonotype: This may be a read error: a much more frequent sequence differs by one nucleotide. The rearrangement joins TRBV4-2 to TRBJ1-5, with 9 bases lining up with TRBD1. Trimming at V came to 4 bases and at J to 11 bases, leaving 21 bases not matched to a gene. Per germline, CDR1 LGHNA and CDR2 YNFKEQ. The CDR3 contains 18 residues. The chain's CDR3 is CASSRSFGQGLRKQAQHF. CDR3 bases: TGTGCCAGCAGCCGATCTTTTGGACAGGGGTTACGAAAACAGGCCCAGCATTTT.

This clonotype was seen only a few times. Since a much larger clone is just one base distant, this may be a read error. This chain uses TRBV5-6 with TRBJ2-7, with 7 bases identical to TRBD1. The CDR3 spans 14 residues. Germline values: CDR1 SGHDT, CDR2 YYEEEE. CDR3 protein: CASSFRQGHYGQYF. DNA of the CDR3: TGTGCCAGCAGCTTCAGACAGGGACACTACGGGCAGTACTTC.

Worth noting for this clonotype: One end of the junction does not line up with germline, which may come from a read error. This sequence joins TRBV7-2 and TRBJ2-6; D ambiguous. Germline V lookup: CDR1 SGHTA, CDR2 FQGNSA. This CDR3 spans 13 amino acids. DNA of the CDR3: TGTGCCAGCAGCTTAGCAGGCTTAAACACTGAAGCTTTC. It codes for CASSLAGLNTEAF.

Details on this clonotype: At one of its ends the junction is not consistent with the germline gene, which may arise from a read error. The CDR3 here is CASSPDMDSPLHF. The CDR3 nucleotides are TGCGCCAGCAGTCCCGATATGGATTCACCCCTCCACTTT. V gene TRBV7-2 combines with J gene TRBJ1-6; D call uncertain. CDR1 is SGHTA, CDR2 FQGNSA, per germline. The CDR3 covers 13 residues.

This clonotype showed up just a few times. This chain uses TRBV24-1 with TRBJ2-1; tentatively, D is TRBD1 or TRBD2 (5 bases each). CDR1 KGHDR and CDR2 SFDVKD come from the germline V gene. The V gene lost 10 bases and the J gene lost 2 bases, with 11 bases spanning the gap. The CDR3 spans 13 residues. CDR3 amino acids: CATSGTTYNEQFF. CDR3 nucleotide sequence: TGTGCCACTTCCGGGACCACCTACAATGAGCAGTTCTTC.

The chain has TRBV7-9 and TRBJ2-7, with D possibly being TRBD2 (7 bases). Trimming shortened V by 8 bases and J by 1 base, and 12 bases separated the two germline ends. Germline CDR1 SEHNR, CDR2 FQNEAQ (reference sequence). This CDR3 spans 13 amino acids. CDR3 sequence: CASGGGGSYEQYF. The CDR3 DNA follows: TGTGCCAGCGGAGGGGGGGGATCCTACGAGCAGTACTTC.

This clonotype occurred many times. The V call is TRBV12-3 or TRBV12-4, the J call TRBJ1-5; perhaps TRBD1 as D (6 bases). This CDR3 contains 13 residues. Deletions cut 5 bases from V and 4 bases from J, with 9 bases between. The CDR3 DNA follows: TGTGCCAGCAGTCGGACAGAAAATCAGCCCCAGCATTTT. Translation: CASSRTENQPQHF.

This sequence joins TRBV6-1 and TRBJ2-1, with TRBD2 as a possible D gene (6 bases). This CDR3 contains 15 residues. The V gene lost 5 bases and the J gene lost 0 bases, with 11 bases spanning the gap. In germline, CDR1 is MNHNS, CDR2 SASEGT. CDR3 DNA sequence: TGTGCCAGCAGTCCGGGACTTACCTCCTACAATGAGCAGTTCTTC. Its translation: CASSPGLTSYNEQFF.

V is TRBV25-1 and J is TRBJ2-5, with 8 bases matching TRBD2. The CDR3 covers 14 residues. The V segment lost 3 bases and the J segment 4 bases; nucleotides outside the gene matches: 4. CDR1 and CDR2 (germline): MGHDK, SYGVNS. CDR3 sequence (DNA): TGTGCCAGCAGTGATCTAGCGGGCGCAGAGACCCAGTACTTC. Amino acids: CASSDLAGAETQYF.

The CDR3 spells CASSSLGGGPHKHF. In nucleotides, the CDR3 is TGTGCCAGCAGCTCACTGGGGGGGGGTCCACACAAGCATTTT. The chain recombines TRBV9 with TRBJ1-5, with a possible D match to TRBD1 (5 bases). CDR1 and CDR2 (germline): SGDLS, YYNGEE. CDR3 length equals 14 residues. V gave up 4 bases and J gave up 14 bases, with 22 bases separating them.

The chain uses TRBV9 and TRBJ2-3; the D gene is possibly TRBD2 (5 bases). CDR1 SGDLS and CDR2 YYNGEE come from the germline V gene. The CDR3 contains 18 residues. Trimming cost V 0 bases and J 4 bases, with 21 bases left between them. CDR3 in amino acids: CASSVASSWTRPSDTQYF. CDR3 nucleotides: TGTGCCAGCAGCGTAGCCTCGTCTTGGACTCGACCCTCAGATACGCAGTATTTT. Using reference TRBV9 and TRBJ2-3 for the parts outside the CDR3, the full variable domain is DSGVTQTPKHLITATGQRVTLRCSPRSGDLSVYWYQQSLDQGLQFLIQYYNGEERAKGNILERFSAQQFPDLHSELNLSSLELGDSALYFCASSVASSWTRPSDTQYFGPGTRLTVL.

The V gene is TRBV20-1, the J gene TRBJ1-2, with D perhaps TRBD1 (5 bases). The length of the CDR3 is 11 residues. Trimming cost V 3 bases and J 11 bases, with 13 bases left between them. Germline lookup yields CDR1 DFQATT and CDR2 SNEGSKA (reference sequence). CDR3 bases: TGCAGTGCTAGTGGAGGGGTTGGATACACCTTC. Protein sequence: CSASGGVGYTF.

This clonotype was picked up many times. The V and J genes are TRBV4-3 and TRBJ1-1; tentatively, D is TRBD1 (5 bases). This CDR3 contains 14 residues. With 6 bases removed from V and 1 base from J, the gap between germline ends came to 12 bases. The V gene's germline CDR1 is LGHNA and CDR2 YSLEER. Here the CDR3 reads CASRDEGPNTEAFF. The DNA for the CDR3 is TGCGCCAGCAGGGATGAGGGGCCGAACACTGAAGCTTTCTTT.

The chain uses TRBV7-2 and TRBJ1-1; tentative D call: TRBD1 (5 bases). Germline lookup yields CDR1 SGHTA and CDR2 FQGNSA. The CDR3 runs to 16 residues. Trimming stripped 3 bases from V and 3 bases from J, with 17 bases between. The chain's CDR3 is CASSFASGTEHTEAFF. CDR3 nucleotides: TGTGCCAGCAGCTTTGCTTCCGGGACGGAGCACACTGAAGCTTTCTTT.

This chain joins TRBV9 and TRBJ1-4; D may be TRBD1 (5 bases). CDR3 size: 14 residues. Germline values: CDR1 SGDLS, CDR2 YYNGEE. The V gene lost 4 bases and the J gene lost 7 bases, with 14 bases spanning the gap. CDR3 DNA: TGTGCCAGCAGCTTAGGGGACGTGGGTGAAAAACTGTTTTTT. It is translated as CASSLGDVGEKLFF.

This clonotype was seen only once. This chain links TRBV12-3 or TRBV12-4 with TRBJ2-7; D ambiguous. The CDR3 runs to 13 residues. V was shortened by 5 bases and J by 4 bases, with 12 bases between the two germline ends. CDR3 in amino acids: CASSAAPSYEQYF. In DNA, the CDR3 is TGTGCCAGCAGTGCGGCCCCCTCTTACGAGCAGTACTTC.

Worth noting for this clonotype: Given a much more abundant clone one base away, this may be a read error. The chain carries TRBV6-5 and TRBJ1-1; D remains unclear. V gave up 6 bases and J gave up 10 bases, with 18 bases separating them. CDR1 and CDR2 (germline): MNHEY, SVGAGI. The CDR3 length is 13 residues. Here the CDR3 reads CASSQLDVGGAFF. The CDR3 DNA reads TGTGCCAGCAGCCAACTGGACGTCGGTGGAGCTTTCTTT.

On this clonotype itself: The DNA is left out, because the CDR3 cannot be placed on it with certainty; the CDR3 is given as TCRdb lists it. The chain carries TRBV9 and TRBJ1-2. Germline CDR1 reads SGDLS; CDR2 reads YYNGEE. The CDR3 spans 15 residues, counting both ends. CDR3 loop: CASSSRSGNTFGYTF.

The gene calls are TRBV6-2 or TRBV6-3 and TRBJ1-1; 11 nucleotides line up with TRBD1. CDR1 is MNHEY, CDR2 SVGEGT, per germline. After removal of 5 bases from V and 5 bases from J, the junction contained 4 bases not matched to a gene. This CDR3 has 14 amino acids. The CDR3 bases are TGTGCCAGCAGTGGGGACAGGGGGTTGACTGAAGCTTTCTTT. Translated: CASSGDRGLTEAFF.

The chain is built from TRBV6-1 and TRBJ2-5; 8 nucleotides match TRBD1. The junction had 8 bases not matched to a gene; V was cut back by 6 bases and J by 5 bases. Germline-derived CDR1 and CDR2 are MNHNS and SASEGT. This CDR3 has 14 residues. CDR3 sequence (DNA): TGTGCCAGCAGAACAACAGGGGGTCAGGAGACCCAGTACTTC. Protein: CASRTTGGQETQYF.

On this clonotype: Compared with germline, one end of the junction differs, possibly owing to a read error. The V gene is TRBV10-3, the J gene TRBJ2-3, with 9 bases matching TRBD2. CDR3 length: 16 amino acids. Germline CDR1 reads ENHRY; CDR2 reads SYGVKD. CDR3 nucleotide sequence: TGTGCCACCAGTGATTTTTCCAGCGGGGGGACAGATACGCAGTATTTT. Translating it yields CATSDFSSGGTDTQYF.

There are many counts of this clonotype. The CDR3 sequence is CASSFGGGQETQYF. The CDR3 nucleotides read TGTGCCAGCAGCTTCGGTGGGGGCCAAGAGACCCAGTACTTC. This chain joins TRBV13 and TRBJ2-5; D possibly matches TRBD1 or TRBD2 (5 bases each). This CDR3 spans 14 amino acids. Germline CDR1 and CDR2: PRHDT and FYEKMQ (reference sequence). The V and J ends lost 3 bases and 1 base respectively, with 9 bases between them.

V is TRBV20-1 and J is TRBJ1-2; 7 bases are a match to TRBD1. The CDR3 is made up of 12 amino acids. The germline CDR1 and CDR2 sequences are DFQATT and SNEGSKA (reference sequence). V was pared by 5 bases and J by 8 bases, with 8 bases of the junction left unmatched. The DNA of the CDR3 is TGCAGTGCTCCCGAAACGGGACAGGGCTACACCTTC. Translation: CSAPETGQGYTF.